The 12 T cell receptor beta chains below were found in one sample sequenced in a study of blood T cell repertoires in COVID-19. Libraries were prepared by immunoSEQ multiplex PCR; TCRdb keeps only in-frame clonotypes and omits some of them. The sample yields about 120,000 clones, 90% seen once. The sequenced sample consisted of peripheral blood. The origin of the receptors is a human donor with active COVID-19. The donor label of this sample is uncertain.

The chain couples TRBV9 to TRBJ2-3, with D perhaps matching TRBD2 (5 bases). The germline V gene encodes CDR1 SGDLS and CDR2 YYNGEE. V was pared by 1 base and J by 1 base, with 16 bases between. The CDR3 extends over 17 amino acids. In DNA, the CDR3 is TGTGCCAGCAGCGTATACGATCAGGCGGAGGGCACAGATACGCAGTATTTT. This translates into CASSVYDQAEGTDTQYF. Complete variable domain (other parts from reference TRBV9 and TRBJ2-3): DSGVTQTPKHLITATGQRVTLRCSPRSGDLSVYWYQQSLDQGLQFLIQYYNGEERAKGNILERFSAQQFPDLHSELNLSSLELGDSALYFCASSVYDQAEGTDTQYFGPGTRLTVL.

The CDR3 bases are TGTGCCATCAGTGAGTCAGGGGACACTAATGGTTTGCTGTTTTTT. This translates into CAISESGDTNGLLFF. The V and J genes are TRBV10-3 and TRBJ1-4; TRBD1 is a possible D gene (6 bases). Germline CDR1 is ENHRY and CDR2 is SYGVKD. This CDR3 has 15 amino acids. Trimming shortened V by 0 bases and J by 14 bases, and 19 bases separated the two germline ends.

This clone was counted a few times. The V call is TRBV19, the J call TRBJ1-6; 8 nucleotides agree with TRBD1. Germline V lookup: CDR1 LNHDA, CDR2 SQIVND (reference sequence). The CDR3 covers 13 residues. V dropped 8 bases and J dropped 10; count of bases not matched to a gene: 7. In DNA, the CDR3 is TGTGCCAGTCAAGGGACAGGTGGCTCACCCCTCCACTTT. Translated, it gives CASQGTGGSPLHF. The full variable domain, rest sourced from reference TRBV19 and TRBJ1-6, is DGGITQSPKYLFRKEGQNVTLSCEQNLNHDAMYWYRQDPGQGLRLIYYSQIVNDFQKGDIAEGYSVSREKKESFPLTVTSAQKNPTAFYLCASQGTGGSPLHFGNGTRLTVT.

This chain links TRBV7-9 with TRBJ2-4, with a tentative D call TRBD2 (7 bases). The CDR3 is made up of 12 amino acids. Germline V gene data show CDR1 as SEHNR and CDR2 as FQNEAQ (reference sequence). The germline V and J ends were trimmed by 6 bases and 14 bases, with 17 bases remaining between them. CDR3 loop: CASRGETGREYF. The CDR3 DNA is TGTGCCAGCAGAGGGGAAACAGGGAGGGAGTACTTC.

This chain connects TRBV6-6 to TRBJ2-7; TRBD1 agrees at 7 bases. Germline CDR1 MNHNY, CDR2 SVGAGI (reference sequence). Losses at the gene ends were 0 bases for V and 5 bases for J; bases not matched to a gene: 4. This CDR3 is built from 14 residues. The CDR3 DNA reads TGTGCCAGCAGTTACTCCGGGACAGCTAACGAGCAGTACTTC. It yields the protein CASSYSGTANEQYF.

This chain uses TRBV7-2 with TRBJ1-6; 10 nucleotides agree with TRBD1. Germline values: CDR1 SGHTA, CDR2 FQGNSA. This CDR3 contains 16 residues. V lost 6 bases and J lost 7; bases outside the gene matches: 9. Written as DNA, the CDR3 is TGTGCCAGCAGTTTGGACAGGGGGATTTTAAATTCACCCCTCCACTTT. It specifies CASSLDRGILNSPLHF.

A remark on this clone: A read error may account for a junction end that differs from germline. The chain uses TRBV18 and TRBJ2-7; 10 positions match TRBD2. From germline, CDR1 is KGHSH and CDR2 LQKENI. The CDR3 length is 14 residues. The CDR3 loop is CASSPRSGGAETNF. The CDR3 nucleotides are TGTGCCAGCTCACCACGCAGCGGGGGGGCGGAGACGAACTTC. The complete variable domain, with remaining parts taken from reference TRBV18 and TRBJ2-7, reads NAGVMQNPRHLVRRRGQEARLRCSPMKGHSHVYWYRQLPEEGLKFMVYLQKENIIDESGMPKERFSAEFPKEGPSILRIQQVVRGDSAAYFCASSPRSGGAETNFGPGTRLTVT.

This chain joins TRBV11-2 and TRBJ2-4, with D tentatively TRBD2 (5 bases). Trimming cost V 6 bases and J 7 bases, with 16 bases left between them. The germline V gene encodes CDR1 SGHAT and CDR2 FQNNGV. This CDR3 has 14 amino acids. CDR3: CASRLRAFSNIQYF. The CDR3 coding sequence is TGTGCCAGCAGGCTGAGGGCCTTCTCGAACATTCAGTACTTC.

This chain connects TRBV5-1 to TRBJ2-6; D is uncertain. Germline CDR1 reads SGHRS; CDR2 reads YFSETQ. The CDR3 extends over 17 amino acids. The V end was cut by 3 bases, the J end by 2 bases, with 15 bases between. The CDR3 is CASSSPNSTTGANVLTF. The CDR3 bases are TGCGCCAGCAGCTCCCCGAACTCAACGACTGGGGCCAACGTCCTGACTTTC.

The chain employs TRBV7-9 and TRBJ2-2, with TRBD2 identical over 7 bases. This CDR3 is 13 amino acids long. Germline V gene sequence: CDR1 SEHNR, CDR2 FQNEAQ (reference sequence). The junction had 7 bases not matched to a gene; V was cut back by 11 bases and J by 4 bases. This CDR3 is CAGGGRATGELFF. CDR3 coding DNA: TGTGCCGGCGGGGGACGTGCCACCGGGGAGCTGTTTTTT.

This sequence joins TRBV4-3 and TRBJ2-2; D possibly corresponds to TRBD1 (7 bases). The CDR3 has 16 amino acids. CDR1 LGHNA and CDR2 YSLEER come from the germline V gene. Between the trimmed V and J ends, which lost 3 bases and 6 bases, there was a span of 17 bases. The CDR3 is CASSQVVQGGAGELFF. Written as DNA, the CDR3 is TGCGCCAGCAGCCAGGTCGTGCAGGGGGGAGCCGGGGAGCTGTTTTTT.

This chain uses TRBV3-1 (or the pseudogene TRBV3-2) with TRBJ1-4; no reliable D call. Germline-derived CDR1 and CDR2 are LGHDT and YNNKEL (reference sequence). Trimming left V 3 bases short and J 7 bases short, with 21 bases between. The CDR3 runs 17 residues. The CDR3 is CASSHLLTAVGGEKLFF. As DNA, the CDR3 is TGTGCCAGCAGCCACTTACTCACGGCGGTGGGAGGTGAAAAACTGTTTTTT.